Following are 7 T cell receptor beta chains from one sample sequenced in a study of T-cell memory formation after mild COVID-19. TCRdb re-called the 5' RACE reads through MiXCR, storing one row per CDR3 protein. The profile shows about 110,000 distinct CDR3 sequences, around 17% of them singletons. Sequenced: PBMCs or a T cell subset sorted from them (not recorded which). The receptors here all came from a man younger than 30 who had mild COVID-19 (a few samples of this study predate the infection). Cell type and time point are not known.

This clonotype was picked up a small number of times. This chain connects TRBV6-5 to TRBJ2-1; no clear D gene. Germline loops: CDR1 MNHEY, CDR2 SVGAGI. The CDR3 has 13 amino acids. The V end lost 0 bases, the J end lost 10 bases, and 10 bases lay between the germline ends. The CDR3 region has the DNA TGTGCCAGCAGTTACTCGATGGGGTACGAGCAGTTCTTC. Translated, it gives CASSYSMGYEQFF.

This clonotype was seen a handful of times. For the CDR3, the DNA is TGTGCCACCAGTCCAGACGGGCGCACAGATACGCAGTATTTT. Translating gives CATSPDGRTDTQYF. This chain joins TRBV24-1 and TRBJ2-3; D gene uncertain. This CDR3 region has 14 residues. Deletions cut 6 bases from V and 1 base from J, with 10 bases between. Germline CDR1 is KGHDR and CDR2 is SFDVKD.

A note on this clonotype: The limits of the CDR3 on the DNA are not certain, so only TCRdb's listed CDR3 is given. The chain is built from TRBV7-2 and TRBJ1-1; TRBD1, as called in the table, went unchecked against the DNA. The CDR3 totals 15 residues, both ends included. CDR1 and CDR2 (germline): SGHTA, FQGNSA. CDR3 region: CASSLVEGWGRGTFF.

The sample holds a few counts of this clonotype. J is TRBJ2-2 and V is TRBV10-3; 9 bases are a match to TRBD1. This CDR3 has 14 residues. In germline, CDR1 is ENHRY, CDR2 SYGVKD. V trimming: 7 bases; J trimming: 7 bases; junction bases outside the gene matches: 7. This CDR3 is CAIKRDREIGELFF. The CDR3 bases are TGTGCCATCAAGCGGGACAGGGAAATCGGGGAGCTGTTTTTT.

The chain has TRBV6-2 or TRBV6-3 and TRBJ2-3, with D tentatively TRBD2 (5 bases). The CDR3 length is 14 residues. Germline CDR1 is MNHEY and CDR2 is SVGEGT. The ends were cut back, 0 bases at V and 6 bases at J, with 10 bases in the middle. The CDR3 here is CASSYSTGEDTQYF. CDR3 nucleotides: TGTGCCAGCAGTTACTCGACCGGGGAGGATACGCAGTATTTT.

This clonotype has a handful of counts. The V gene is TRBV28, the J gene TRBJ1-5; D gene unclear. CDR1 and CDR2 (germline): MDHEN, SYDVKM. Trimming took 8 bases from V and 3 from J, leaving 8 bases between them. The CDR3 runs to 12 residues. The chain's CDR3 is CASRENNQPQHF. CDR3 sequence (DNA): TGTGCCAGCCGGGAAAACAATCAGCCCCAGCATTTT.

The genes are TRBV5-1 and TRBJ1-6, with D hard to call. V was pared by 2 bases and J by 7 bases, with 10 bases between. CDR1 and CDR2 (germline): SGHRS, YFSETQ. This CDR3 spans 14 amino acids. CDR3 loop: CASSFRSGNSPLHF. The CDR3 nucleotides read TGCGCCAGCAGCTTCCGCTCCGGGAATTCACCCCTCCACTTT. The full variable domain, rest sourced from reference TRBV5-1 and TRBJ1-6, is KAGVTQTPRYLIKTRGQQVTLSCSPISGHRSVSWYQQTPGQGLQFLFEYFSETQRNKGNFPGRFSGRQFSNSRSEMNVSTLELGDSALYLCASSFRSGNSPLHFGNGTRLTVT.